This T cell receptor (beta chain) was found in a study of blood T cell repertoires in COVID-19. In the study overall: PBMCs, B-cell-depleted T cells, or T cells were the source of the cDNA or gDNA that made up the material.

As handled by the study authors: Estimation of nucleated cell counts relied on the amplification of reference gene primers. Only in-frame clones appear in the TCRdb table, and some are missing; sequencing was by immunoSEQ multiplex PCR. V, J and clone size are taken as reported in that table, and D and trimming were inferred from the DNA itself. The table lists about 120,000 clones, about 80% of them singletons. The receptor comes from an older man with active or convalescent COVID-19. The source material was peripheral blood.

The CDR3 reads CASSEGTGSGNTIYF. CDR3 in DNA: TGTGCCAGCAGTGAAGGGACAGGCTCTGGAAACACCATATATTTT. The chain recombines TRBV6-1 with TRBJ1-3; 7 bases line up with TRBD1. This CDR3 has 15 amino acids. Germline CDR1 is MNHNS and CDR2 is SASEGT. Trimming at V came to 1 base and at J to 0 bases, leaving 0 bases not matched to a gene.